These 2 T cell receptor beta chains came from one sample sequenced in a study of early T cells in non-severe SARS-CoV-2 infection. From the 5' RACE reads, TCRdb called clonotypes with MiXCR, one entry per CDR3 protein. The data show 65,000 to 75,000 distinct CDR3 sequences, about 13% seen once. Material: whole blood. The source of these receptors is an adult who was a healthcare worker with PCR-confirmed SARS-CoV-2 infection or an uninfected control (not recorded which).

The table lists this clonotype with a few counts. CDR3 loop: CASSLTGEKETQYF. The CDR3 DNA is TGTGCCAGCAGTTTGACAGGTGAAAAAGAGACCCAGTACTTC. The rearrangement joins TRBV7-2 to TRBJ2-5, with D possibly being TRBD1 (6 bases). Germline V CDR1 and CDR2: SGHTA, FQGNSA. Between the trimmed V and J ends, which lost 6 bases and 3 bases, there was a span of 14 bases. CDR3 length: 14 residues.

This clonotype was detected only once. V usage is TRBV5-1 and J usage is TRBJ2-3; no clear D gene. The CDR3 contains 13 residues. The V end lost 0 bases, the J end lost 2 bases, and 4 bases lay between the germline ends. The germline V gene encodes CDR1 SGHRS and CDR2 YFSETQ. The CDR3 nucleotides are TGCGCCAGCAGCTTGGGGGCCACAGATACGCAGTATTTT. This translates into CASSLGATDTQYF.